Sequencing of this T cell receptor (beta chain) was carried out in a study of cytomegalovirus exposure and HLA in healthy donors. Findings of the study overall: Confirmation in vitro established that a few CMV-associated chains were specific for CMV antigens. TRBV6-2, TRBV6-3 and other indistinguishable V segments were excluded. Both high specificity and high sensitivity reportedly marked the classifier's diagnosis of cytomegalovirus status. Associated with HLA alleles at 0.05 false discovery rate in a later analysis were over 15,000 TCR beta sequences.

Details on this clone: Its antigen is unidentified.

PCR was performed using 60 Vbeta and 13 Jbeta primers. Measured with immunoSEQ multiplex PCR; TCRdb has only the in-frame clones, and not every one. The data include some 180,000 clones; the top ten clones carry around 6%. The CDR3 runs to 13 residues. CDR1 is MRHNA, CDR2 SNTAGT, per germline. The V and J ends lost 4 bases and 3 bases, in that order; junction bases with no gene match: 1. V and J are TRBV6-4 and TRBJ1-1, with 8 bases lining up with TRBD1. The sequence was obtained from a man in his thirties or forties in good health and CMV-seronegative. The sequencing input was PBMCs. DNA for the CDR3: TGTGCCAGCAGTGCACAGGGGGACACTGAAGCTTTCTTT. This codes for CASSAQGDTEAFF.